Following are 28 T cell receptor beta chains from one sample sequenced in a study of cytomegalovirus exposure and HLA in healthy donors. Primers for the PCR totalled 60 Vbeta and 13 Jbeta. Using immunoSEQ multiplex PCR, the repertoire was profiled, and TCRdb retains in-frame clones only, with some absent. The sample consists of 160,000 or so clones, about 80% of them appearing once. Sequenced sample: PBMCs. The receptors here all came from a woman in her forties or fifties in good health and CMV-seronegative.

The chain carries TRBV6-1 and TRBJ2-5; 8 bases match TRBD1. The DNA end favors TRBJ2-7, so the J call may be wrong. Germline assignment: CDR1 MNHNS and CDR2 SASEGT. CDR3 size: 14 residues. The CDR3 region has the DNA TGTGCCAGCAGTGAAGGACAGGGGACCTACGAGCAGTACTTC. It yields the protein CASSEGQGTYEQYF.

This chain joins TRBV6-6 and TRBJ2-4, with 8 bases fitting TRBD2. The length of the CDR3 is 14 residues. CDR1 is MNHNY and CDR2 is SVGAGI in the germline V gene (reference sequence). With V trimmed by 7 bases and J by 2 bases, 4 bases remained unmatched. As DNA, the CDR3 is TGTGCCAGCATCCGCGGGAGGTCCAAAAACATTCAGTACTTC. Protein sequence: CASIRGRSKNIQYF.

The chain combines TRBV6-5 with TRBJ1-3, with D unclear. This CDR3 has 14 residues. CDR1 is MNHEY and CDR2 is SVGAGI in the germline V gene. V shed 0 bases and J shed 3 bases, with 6 bases lying between them. The CDR3 region is CASSYSSFGNTIYF. The CDR3, as DNA: TGTGCCAGCAGTTACTCGAGTTTTGGAAACACCATATATTTT.

J is TRBJ1-1 and V is TRBV18; D possibly corresponds to TRBD1 (5 bases). Trimming pared 1 base from V and 3 bases from J, leaving 18 bases between. The CDR3 has 17 amino acids. Per germline, CDR1 KGHSH and CDR2 LQKENI. The CDR3 protein is CASSPQFAGPGDTEAFF. CDR3 DNA: TGTGCCAGCTCACCACAATTTGCAGGGCCTGGGGACACTGAAGCTTTCTTT. Looking up the rest from reference TRBV18 and TRBJ1-1 gives the full variable domain: NAGVMQNPRHLVRRRGQEARLRCSPMKGHSHVYWYRQLPEEGLKFMVYLQKENIIDESGMPKERFSAEFPKEGPSILRIQQVVRGDSAAYFCASSPQFAGPGDTEAFFGQGTRLTVV.

The chain recombines TRBV14 with TRBJ1-5; D is ambiguous. From germline, CDR1 is SGHDN and CDR2 FVKESK. V shed 1 base and J shed 10 bases, with 8 bases lying between them. The CDR3 consists of 12 residues. The CDR3 region has the DNA TGTGCCAGCAGCCAAGGTTCGAGCCCCCAGCATTTT. Translated: CASSQGSSPQHF.

This clone was seen a few times. The chain carries TRBV6-6 and TRBJ2-1; 8 positions agree with TRBD2. Germline assignment: CDR1 MNHNY and CDR2 SVGAGI (reference sequence). The CDR3 covers 16 residues. The V segment lost 2 bases and the J segment 4 bases; nucleotides outside the gene matches: 7. The CDR3 DNA reads TGTGCCAGCAGTTACGGGGCGGGGGGCAGGTACAATGAGCAGTTCTTC. Its protein is CASSYGAGGRYNEQFF.

This clone came up a few times. CDR3 region: CASVLRSGGINEKLFF. The CDR3 DNA is TGTGCCAGCGTACTAAGGTCGGGAGGAATTAATGAAAAACTGTTTTTT. This rearrangement joins TRBV7-2 to TRBJ1-4; D call uncertain. The V and J ends lost 8 bases and 4 bases respectively, with 20 bases between them. The CDR3 spans 16 residues. The germline V gene has CDR1 SGHTA and CDR2 FQGNSA.

Regarding this clone: The same CDR3 is also encoded by other DNA sequences in this sample. The J gene is TRBJ1-5, the V gene TRBV7-9, with 8 nucleotides matching TRBD1. J was trimmed by 2 bases and V by 4 bases; bases with no gene match: 4. This CDR3 is built from 15 residues. Germline V gene data show CDR1 as SEHNR and CDR2 as FQNEAQ (reference sequence). CDR3 nucleotides: TGTGCCAGCAGCTCTACAGGGGGAGGCAATCAGCCCCAGCATTTT. It encodes CASSSTGGGNQPQHF.

The chain is built from TRBV7-8 and TRBJ2-2, with TRBD1 matching over 8 bases. V lost 4 bases and J lost 1; bases outside the gene matches: 2. Germline CDR1 is SGHVS and CDR2 is FQNEAQ. The CDR3 has 15 amino acids. The CDR3 nucleotides are TGTGCCAGCAGCTGGACAGGGAAGAACACCGGGGAGCTGTTTTTT. This sequence encodes CASSWTGKNTGELFF.

The chain joins TRBV5-1 to TRBJ1-5, with D perhaps matching TRBD1 (5 bases). From germline, CDR1 is SGHRS and CDR2 YFSETQ. The CDR3 length is 15 residues. V was trimmed by 0 bases and J by 4 bases, leaving 11 bases between them. In DNA, the CDR3 is TGCGCCAGCAGCTTGGAGTCAGGGAGGAATCAGCCCCAGCATTTT. Protein: CASSLESGRNQPQHF.

The chain couples TRBV5-4 to TRBJ1-2; unclear D gene. Deletions cut 2 bases from V and 0 bases from J, with 14 bases between. Per the germline V gene, CDR1 is SGHNT and CDR2 is YYREEE (reference sequence). CDR3 size: 16 residues. CDR3 bases: TGTGCCAGCAGCTTCCCAGCCCCGACTCCTAACTATGGCTACACCTTC. Its protein product is CASSFPAPTPNYGYTF.

This chain uses TRBV7-8 with TRBJ1-1, with a weak D call TRBD1 (5 bases). V lost 7 bases and J 1 base, leaving 16 bases between the germline ends. The CDR3 length is 15 residues. Germline values: CDR1 SGHVS, CDR2 FQNEAQ. For the CDR3, the DNA is TGTGCCAGCACCACAAGGGGAATTAAGAACACTGAAGCTTTCTTT. This gives the protein CASTTRGIKNTEAFF.

The V call is TRBV27, the J call TRBJ2-1; perhaps TRBD2 as D (6 bases). The CDR3 sequence is 18 residues long. Trimming pared 5 bases from V and 0 bases from J, leaving 20 bases between. The germline V gene has CDR1 MNHEY and CDR2 SMNVEV (reference sequence). CDR3 sequence reads: CASSVPTSLVSSYNEQFF. CDR3 nucleotide sequence: TGTGCCAGCAGTGTCCCGACTAGTCTGGTTAGCTCCTACAATGAGCAGTTCTTC.

DNA for the CDR3: TGTGCCAGCAGCCTAGCGCCCGGCGGCAACACCATATATTTT. Its protein product is CASSLAPGGNTIYF. This chain joins TRBV9 and TRBJ1-3; no reliable D call. Germline lookup yields CDR1 SGDLS and CDR2 YYNGEE. This CDR3 contains 14 residues. V lost 4 bases to trimming and J lost 7 bases, with 15 bases between them.

The chain couples TRBV15 to TRBJ1-6, with D maybe TRBD1 (6 bases). The germline CDR1 and CDR2 sequences are LNHNV and YYDKDF (reference sequence). The CDR3 sequence is 15 residues long. V was cut by 3 bases and J by 4 bases, with 10 bases left in between. In nucleotides, the CDR3 is TGTGCCACCAGCAGGAACAGGGTGTATAATTCACCCCTCCACTTT. Amino acid sequence: CATSRNRVYNSPLHF.

The chain employs TRBV5-6 and TRBJ2-3, with 9 bases matching TRBD1. The CDR3 contains 16 residues. Unmatched junction bases numbered 5, after V lost 0 bases and J lost 3 bases. Germline CDR1 SGHDT, CDR2 YYEEEE. CDR3 in amino acids: CASSLVRTGETDTQYF. The CDR3 bases are TGTGCCAGCAGCTTGGTAAGGACAGGGGAGACAGATACGCAGTATTTT.

The genes are TRBV4-3 and TRBJ2-3; D possibly corresponds to TRBD2 (7 bases). V lost 1 base and J 3 bases, leaving 14 bases between the germline ends. The CDR3 loop spans 16 amino acids. From germline, CDR1 is LGHNA and CDR2 YSLEER. The CDR3 DNA is TGCGCCAGCAGCCAAGCAGTGAGGGGGGGGACAGATACGCAGTATTTT. This gives the protein CASSQAVRGGTDTQYF.

The CDR3 DNA follows: TGTGCCAGCAGCTTTGGAGTTTTGGATACGCAGTATTTT. Its translation: CASSFGVLDTQYF. This rearrangement joins TRBV7-8 to TRBJ2-3; D remains unclear. This CDR3 contains 13 residues. V was shortened by 3 bases and J by 6 bases, with 10 bases between the two germline ends. Germline-derived CDR1 and CDR2 are SGHVS and FQNEAQ.

CDR3 region: CASSRFGDRVFYGYTF. Written as DNA, the CDR3 is TGTGCCAGCAGTCGATTCGGGGACAGGGTCTTCTATGGCTACACCTTC. The rearrangement joins TRBV28 to TRBJ1-2; 9 nucleotides match TRBD1. Germline V CDR1 and CDR2: MDHEN, SYDVKM. CDR3 length: 16 amino acids. The V and J ends lost 5 bases and 4 bases, in that order; junction bases with no gene match: 11.

This clone showed up just once. The chain couples TRBV28 to TRBJ1-2; D possibly corresponds to TRBD1 (6 bases). This CDR3 contains 14 residues. The V gene's germline CDR1 is MDHEN and CDR2 SYDVKM. The ends were cut back, 6 bases at V and 4 bases at J, with 15 bases in the middle. The CDR3 DNA follows: TGTGCCAGCAGAACCGCACTGGACAGCTATGGCTACACCTTC. Translating gives CASRTALDSYGYTF.

This clone was seen more than once but under ten times. The genes are TRBV7-9 and TRBJ2-1, with a tentative D call TRBD2 (6 bases). V was shortened by 4 bases and J by 6 bases, with 16 bases between the two germline ends. The length of the CDR3 is 15 residues. Germline CDR1 reads SEHNR; CDR2 reads FQNEAQ (reference sequence). Here the CDR3 reads CASSSHGGDSNEQFF. For the CDR3, the DNA is TGTGCCAGCAGCTCCCACGGCGGGGATAGCAATGAGCAGTTCTTC.

This clone showed up just once. This chain connects TRBV7-7 to TRBJ2-7; no clear D gene. The CDR3 has 14 amino acids. V was trimmed by 2 bases and J by 2 bases, leaving 10 bases between them. Germline assignment: CDR1 SSHAT and CDR2 FNYEAQ (reference sequence). The CDR3 loop is CASSLNAQAYEQYF. The CDR3 DNA reads as TGTGCCAGCAGCTTAAACGCCCAGGCCTACGAGCAGTACTTC.

This clone was observed a handful of times. The chain recombines TRBV6-6 with TRBJ1-5; D may be TRBD1 (5 bases). With 4 bases removed from V and 2 bases from J, the gap between germline ends came to 6 bases. This CDR3 spans 13 amino acids. The germline CDR1 and CDR2 sequences are MNHNY and SVGAGI (reference sequence). DNA of the CDR3: TGTGCCAGCAGTTGGGGGGGCAATCAGCCCCAGCATTTT. This translates into CASSWGGNQPQHF.

This sequence joins TRBV6-5 and TRBJ1-1; TRBD1 matches at 7 bases. V gave up 6 bases and J gave up 4 bases; unmatched junction bases: 8. CDR1 is MNHEY, CDR2 SVGAGI, per germline. CDR3 length equals 14 residues. In nucleotides, the CDR3 is TGTGCCAGCAGGGGCCGAGACAGGGCCACTGAAGCTTTCTTT. Encoded protein: CASRGRDRATEAFF.

CDR3 in DNA: TGTGCCAGCAGCTTAGGACATATTGAAGAGACCCAGTACTTC. This sequence encodes CASSLGHIEETQYF. This sequence joins TRBV9 and TRBJ2-5; possibly TRBD1 for D (5 bases). V was cut by 4 bases and J by 3 bases, with 13 bases left in between. The CDR3 extends over 14 amino acids. Germline V lookup: CDR1 SGDLS, CDR2 YYNGEE.

There are a few counts of this clone. V is TRBV2 and J is TRBJ1-4; 7 bases are shared with TRBD1. The ends lost 6 bases at V and 8 bases at J; junction bases unmatched: 9. The CDR3 is made up of 14 amino acids. The germline CDR1 and CDR2 sequences are SNHLY and FYNNEI. In DNA, the CDR3 is TGTGCCAGCAGCTCGAACCGGGACAGCGAAAAACTGTTTTTT. Translation: CASSSNRDSEKLFF.

This clone was recorded only once. V and J are TRBV5-1 and TRBJ2-7; D possibly corresponds to TRBD1 (6 bases). The CDR3 covers 16 residues. CDR1 is SGHRS and CDR2 is YFSETQ in the germline V gene. Trimming left V 2 bases short and J 3 bases short, with 18 bases between. CDR3 nucleotides: TGCGCCAGCAGCTTCCTGGCTGCGAGAGGGGGCTACGAGCAGTACTTC. The encoded protein is CASSFLAARGGYEQYF.

This chain links TRBV7-9 with TRBJ2-1; D is ambiguous. The CDR3 sequence is 11 residues long. V was clipped by 3 bases and J by 6 bases, with 3 bases between them. Looked up from germline, CDR1 is SEHNR and CDR2 is FQNEAQ (reference sequence). The CDR3 here is CASSFLNEQFF. CDR3 bases: TGTGCCAGCAGCTTTCTCAATGAGCAGTTCTTC.